A single sample gave rise to the 8 T cell receptor beta chains below, sequenced in a study of STAT5B mutations in CD4+ large granular lymphocyte leukemia. Sequencing was performed with immunoSEQ multiplex PCR; in TCRdb, only in-frame clones are kept and a portion is missing. The sample shows about 21,000 clones, 70% to 85% of them seen only once. Sequencing used CD4+ T cells from blood buffy coats. The receptors come from a human donor in good health.

This clone has a handful of counts. The chain carries TRBV5-1 and TRBJ2-1, with 7 bases lining up with TRBD1. With V trimmed by 6 bases and J by 7 bases, 10 bases remained unmatched. Germline-derived CDR1 and CDR2 are SGHRS and YFSETQ. This CDR3 contains 14 residues. The CDR3 sequence: CASTLGAGGNEQFF. CDR3 bases: TGCGCCAGCACCCTGGGAGCAGGGGGAAATGAGCAGTTCTTC. The full variable domain, with the rest looked up from reference TRBV5-1 and TRBJ2-1, is KAGVTQTPRYLIKTRGQQVTLSCSPISGHRSVSWYQQTPGQGLQFLFEYFSETQRNKGNFPGRFSGRQFSNSRSEMNVSTLELGDSALYLCASTLGAGGNEQFFGPGTRLTVL.

This clone has a single count. Different DNA sequences within this sample yield the same CDR3. The chain is built from TRBV7-8 and TRBJ2-7, with 7 bases fitting TRBD1. In germline, CDR1 is SGHVS, CDR2 FQNEAQ. This CDR3 has 17 residues. V lost 6 bases to trimming and J lost 0 bases; unmatched junction nucleotides: 14. CDR3 nucleotide sequence: TGTGCCAGCAGTTTGCCAGGCAGGGGGTCTAGCTCCTACGAGCAGTACTTC. Protein: CASSLPGRGSSSYEQYF.

This clone was detected a few times. The chain carries TRBV10-1 and TRBJ2-7, with D possibly matching TRBD2 (6 bases). Trimming stripped 2 bases from V and 6 bases from J, with 11 bases between. CDR1 is WNHNN and CDR2 is SYGVQD in the germline V gene (reference sequence). The CDR3 contains 13 residues. The CDR3 DNA is TGCGCCAGCAGTGAGGCCAGCGGGCTCGAGCAGTACTTC. Translation: CASSEASGLEQYF.

This chain joins TRBV30 and TRBJ1-1, with TRBD1 as a possible D gene (6 bases). Germline V lookup: CDR1 GTSNPN, CDR2 SVGIG (reference sequence). Trimming cost V 0 bases and J 10 bases, with 9 bases left between them. The CDR3 extends over 11 amino acids. The CDR3 DNA follows: TGTGCCTGGAGTGTCGACAGGATAGCTTTCTTT. Protein sequence: CAWSVDRIAFF.

V and J are TRBV6-5 and TRBJ1-2, with TRBD1 as a possible D gene (5 bases). Germline CDR1 is MNHEY and CDR2 is SVGAGI. The CDR3 contains 15 residues. The V gene lost 0 bases and the J gene lost 4 bases, with 12 bases spanning the gap. CDR3 sequence: CASSYSSGTPYGYTF. The CDR3 DNA reads TGTGCCAGCAGTTACTCCTCCGGGACCCCCTATGGCTACACCTTC.

A single count supports this clone. V gene TRBV2 combines with J gene TRBJ2-2, with 11 bases matching TRBD1. With 3 bases clipped from V and 10 bases from J, the junction kept 4 bases outside the gene matches. The germline gives CDR1 SNHLY, CDR2 FYNNEI. The CDR3 has 14 residues. The CDR3 bases are TGTGCCAGCAGTGACGGACAGGGGGCAGTGGAGCTGTTTTTT. Translation gives CASSDGQGAVELFF.

The chain's CDR3 is CASSPRQGVADTQYF. CDR3 nucleotide sequence: TGTGCCAGCAGCCCTAGACAGGGTGTGGCAGATACGCAGTATTTT. V gene TRBV9 combines with J gene TRBJ2-3, with 7 bases aligning to TRBD1. V lost 4 bases, J lost 4 bases, and 9 bases stayed unmatched. The CDR3 has 15 amino acids. The germline gives CDR1 SGDLS, CDR2 YYNGEE.

The chain joins TRBV12-5 to TRBJ2-5, with 9 bases lining up with TRBD1. This CDR3 is built from 15 residues. Germline-derived CDR1 and CDR2 are LGHNT and FRNRAP. J was trimmed by 5 bases and V by 6 bases; bases with no gene match: 10. The CDR3 DNA reads as TGTGCTAGTGGGGGGGACAGGGCGGTCTTGGAGACCCAGTACTTC. Residues: CASGGDRAVLETQYF.